This T cell receptor beta chain was found in a study of shared clonotypes between healthy human individuals. CDR1 SGHVS and CDR2 FNYEAQ come from the germline V gene. Trimming took 5 bases from V and 0 from J, leaving 16 bases between them. The CDR3 has 16 residues. Both subsets, CD45RA+ naive and CD45RA-negative memory, were split from the CD4+ cells. The protocol was immunoSEQ multiplex PCR, while the TCRdb copy is restricted to in-frame clones and leaves out a portion. The data contain more than 200,000 clones, 50% to 75% of them singletons. The sequenced material came from memory CD4+ T cells sorted from blood. Regarding subset: CD45RA-negative fraction. The receptor was isolated from a man in his thirties or forties in good health. The rearrangement links TRBV7-6 to TRBJ2-5; D is undetermined. The CDR3: CASSLVPRINQETQYF. The CDR3 region has the DNA TGTGCCAGCAGCCTGGTACCACGGATTAACCAAGAGACCCAGTACTTC. The full variable domain, rest sourced from reference TRBV7-6 and TRBJ2-5, is GAGVSQSPRYKVTKRGQDVALRCDPISGHVSLYWYRQALGQGPEFLTYFNYEAQQDKSGLPNDRFSAERPEGSISTLTIQRTEQRDSAMYRCASSLVPRINQETQYFGPGTRLLVL.